Listed below are T cell receptor beta chains from one sample, sequenced in a study of T-cell memory formation after mild COVID-19. TCRdb reanalysed the 5' RACE reads using MiXCR and keeps one entry per CDR3 protein. The table includes 450,000 to 700,000 distinct CDR3 sequences, more than 15% detected once. The sample comprised PBMCs or a T cell subset sorted from them (not recorded which). All receptors derive from an adult woman who had mild COVID-19 (a few samples of this study predate the infection). Cell type and time point are not known. Each CDR3 is given with its conserved first and last residue. Fields, in order: D gene, V gene, J gene, clone size, CDR3 DNA, CDR3 protein. A D gene is named only where the DNA matches it firmly. Only part of the rows carry a size: once, few, many, or a class if the clone is expanded.

>.|TRBV24-1|TRBJ2-7|few
TGTGCCACCAGTGAACAGGGACGGGACGAGCAGTACTTC
CATSEQGRDEQYF
>TRBD1|TRBV29-1|TRBJ2-7|.
TGCAGCGTTCCGGGACAGGGCCCCTACGAGCAGTACTTC
CSVPGQGPYEQYF
>TRBD2|TRBV4-1|TRBJ2-5|few
TGCGCCAGCAGCCATAGCGGCTCTAGCGGAGCAGAGACCCAGTACTTC
CASSHSGSSGAETQYF
>.|TRBV4-3|TRBJ2-7|many
TGCGCCAGCAGCCCCGACGGGGGACCGAACTACGAGCAGTACTTC
CASSPDGGPNYEQYF
>TRBD1|TRBV10-3|TRBJ2-2|few
TGTGCCATCAGTGACGACAGGGGAGGCACCGGGGAGCTGTTTTTT
CAISDDRGGTGELFF
>TRBD2|TRBV12-5|TRBJ2-1|few
TGTGCTAGTGGACCGGGACTAGCGGTCTACAATGAGCAGTTCTTC
CASGPGLAVYNEQFF
>.|TRBV12-3/TRBV12-4|TRBJ2-3|few
TGTGCCAGCAGGGAGTTGAGCACAGATACGCAGTATTTT
CASRELSTDTQYF
>.|TRBV12-3/TRBV12-4|TRBJ1-1|few
TGTGCCAGCAGTTTAGGCCGGCATTACACTGAAGCTTTCTTT
CASSLGRHYTEAFF
>.|TRBV24-1|TRBJ2-2|few
TGTGCCACCAGTGAGAAAGGGGCCGGGGAGCTGTTTTTT
CATSEKGAGELFF
>.|TRBV27|TRBJ2-2|few
TGTGCCAGCAGCCAAAGCTATCACACCGGGGAGCTGTTTTTT
CASSQSYHTGELFF
>.|TRBV5-5|TRBJ2-2|.
TGTGCCAGCAGCTTTAGGCTCACCGGGGAGCTGTTTTTT
CASSFRLTGELFF
>TRBD2|TRBV2|TRBJ2-3|few
TGTGCCAGCAGTGACCGCACTAGCGGGAGTGAGGACGACAGATATACGCAGTATTTT
CASSDRTSGSEDDRYTQYF
>.|TRBV20-1|TRBJ2-5|few
TGCAGTGCTAGGCCCTGGGGCATGGAGACCCAGTACTTC
CSARPWGMETQYF
>TRBD2|TRBV4-2|TRBJ2-1|.
TGTGCCAGCAGCCAAGGTCCAGCGGGGGTCAATGAGCAGTTCTTC
CASSQGPAGVNEQFF
>.|TRBV6-2/TRBV6-3|TRBJ2-7|.
TGTGCCAGCTGGACCCTCGGGACTGGAGGATACGAGCAGTACTTC
CASWTLGTGGYEQYF
>.|TRBV13|TRBJ2-5|.
TGTGCCAGCAGAATCTCCGGACACCGGGGGGAGACCCAGTACTTC
CASRISGHRGETQYF
>TRBD1|TRBV5-1|TRBJ1-2|many
TGCGCCAGCAGCCCGACAGGGTGGTCTCCTAACTATGGCTACACCTTC
CASSPTGWSPNYGYTF
>.|TRBV7-9|TRBJ2-7|few
TGTGCCAGCAGCCTGCGTGGCGGCCCCTCCTCCTACGAGCAGTACTTC
CASSLRGGPSSYEQYF
>.|TRBV2|TRBJ2-2|few
TGTGCCAGCAGTGACAACATAAAAACCGGGGAGCTGTTTTTT
CASSDNIKTGELFF
>TRBD1|TRBV9|TRBJ2-7|few
TGTGCCAGCAGCGTAGAGGGGACAGGGTCCAACGAGCAGTACTTC
CASSVEGTGSNEQYF
>.|TRBV18|TRBJ1-5|few
TGTGCCAGCTCAGGCCAGTGGGGGAATGAGCCCCAGCATTTT
CASSGQWGNEPQHF
>.|TRBV5-1|TRBJ2-1|.
TGCGCCAGCAGCCGTGGGGCCGGGAATGAGCAGTTCTTC
CASSRGAGNEQFF
>TRBD1|TRBV10-3|TRBJ1-1|.
TGTGGGACCGGGACAGACGTGAACACTGAAGCTTTCTTT
CGTGTDVNTEAFF
>.|TRBV19|TRBJ2-7|few
TGTGCCAGTAGTTGGTCAGGGGCGCGATCCTACGAGCAGTACTTC
CASSWSGARSYEQYF
>TRBD1|TRBV6-5|TRBJ1-4|.
TGTGCCAGCAGGAGCCGGACAGGGGAAAAACTGTTTTTT
CASRSRTGEKLFF
>TRBD2|TRBV7-6|TRBJ2-1|.
TGTGCCATCAGCTCGACTAGCGGGGGCCTCTCCTACAATGAGCAGTTCTTC
CAISSTSGGLSYNEQFF
>TRBD2|TRBV24-1|TRBJ2-1|few
TGTGCCACCAGTGATACCGGAATAGCGGGAGGGTCCTACAATGAGCAGTTCTTC
CATSDTGIAGGSYNEQFF
>TRBD2|TRBV4-1|TRBJ2-5|few
TGCGCCAGCAGCCGGACTAGTCCTGACGCGGCCCAGTACTTC
CASSRTSPDAAQYF
>.|TRBV12-3/TRBV12-4|TRBJ1-1|many
TGTGCCATCACGGGGGGGCGGATCAAGAACACTGAAGCTTTCTTT
CAITGGRIKNTEAFF
>TRBD1|TRBV20-1|TRBJ1-6|.
TGCAGTGCTTATACAGGGGGAGTTGTGCATTCACCCCTCCACTTT
CSAYTGGVVHSPLHF
>.|TRBV5-1|TRBJ2-2|many
TGCGCCAGCAGCTTGGACGGGAACACCGGGGAGCTGTTTTTT
CASSLDGNTGELFF
>TRBD2|TRBV19|TRBJ2-3|.
TGTGCCACCGCGACTAGCGTACTCCCAGATACGCAGTATTTT
CATATSVLPDTQYF
>TRBD1|TRBV29-1|TRBJ2-7|few
TGCAGCGTTGACGACTGGACAGGGCGTTCCTACGAGCAGTACTTC
CSVDDWTGRSYEQYF
>.|TRBV6-6|TRBJ2-2|.
TGTGCCAGCGAAGGGGGGGGGACCGGGGAGCTGTTTTTT
CASEGGGTGELFF
>.|TRBV10-3|TRBJ1-1|many
TGTGCCATCAGCTCGAACGGGCGGAACACTGAAGCTTTCTTT
CAISSNGRNTEAFF
>TRBD2|TRBV20-1|TRBJ2-3|.
TGCAGTGCTAGGGTCAGCGGGAGGAGAACAGATACGCAGTATTTT
CSARVSGRRTDTQYF
>TRBD2|TRBV24-1|TRBJ2-1|.
TGTGCCACCAGTGATTCGGGCGCGGGGAGGGACAATGAGCAGTTCTTC
CATSDSGAGRDNEQFF
>.|TRBV19|TRBJ1-1|many
TGTGCCAGTAGTATACTATTCAGGGGCATCAACACTGAAGCTTTCTTT
CASSILFRGINTEAFF
>TRBD1|TRBV12-3/TRBV12-4|TRBJ1-1|.
TGTGCCAGCAGTATTCGGACAGGGGTAGGGACTGAAGCTTTCTTT
CASSIRTGVGTEAFF
>TRBD2|TRBV14|TRBJ2-1|.
TGTGCCAGCAGCAGAAAGCGGGAGCTTCTCTACAATGAGCAGTTCTTC
CASSRKRELLYNEQFF
>TRBD2|TRBV29-1|TRBJ2-7|.
TGCAGCGTTGAAAGTCTAGCGGGACGGGACGAGCAGTACTTC
CSVESLAGRDEQYF
>TRBD1|TRBV30|TRBJ1-1|.
TGTGCCTCGAGACAGGGGAGGGCTGAAGCTTTCTTT
CASRQGRAEAFF
>TRBD2|TRBV30|TRBJ2-2|once
TGTGCCTGGAGTGTGGAGGGAGGGCCCCGAACCGGGGAGCTGTTTTTT
CAWSVEGGPRTGELFF
>TRBD1|TRBV14|TRBJ2-3|.
TGTGCCAGCAGCCGACAGGGCCTAAGCACAGATACGCAGTATTTT
CASSRQGLSTDTQYF
>.|TRBV2|TRBJ2-7|.
TGTGCCAGCAGTGAAGGGATCAGCTCCTACGAGCAGTACTTC
CASSEGISSYEQYF
>.|TRBV5-1|TRBJ1-1|.
TGCGCCAGCAGCACCGGGTTTCTTAGCCCGGCTTTCTTT
CASSTGFLSPAFF
>.|TRBV12-3/TRBV12-4|TRBJ1-3|.
TGTGCCAGCAGTTTCGGACCCTTATCCATATATTTT
CASSFGPLSIYF
>.|TRBV6-2/TRBV6-3|TRBJ1-1|few
TGTGCCAGCGGGCAGGTGAACACTGAAGCTTTCTTT
CASGQVNTEAFF
>TRBD1|TRBV20-1|TRBJ2-5|.
TGCAGTGCTAGACCTTGGGACAGCCACCAAGAGACCCAGTACTTC
CSARPWDSHQETQYF
>.|TRBV20-1|TRBJ2-1|.
TGCAGTGCTCAGGGGCCCACCCCCGCCAATGAGCAGTTCTTC
CSAQGPTPANEQFF
>TRBD2|TRBV11-2|TRBJ2-3|few
TGTGCCAGCAGCTTAGATAGCGGGGGGCCCACAGATACGCAGTATTTT
CASSLDSGGPTDTQYF
>.|TRBV7-3|TRBJ2-3|.
TGTGCCAGCAGCGACAAAGCAGATACGCAGTATTTT
CASSDKADTQYF
>.|TRBV11-2|TRBJ2-5|.
TGTGCCAGCAGCGAAGCGACTCTAGCGTTTAGAGAGACCCAGTACTTC
CASSEATLAFRETQYF
>.|TRBV24-1|TRBJ2-1|few
TGTGCCACCAGTGAGAACCCCTACAATGAGCAGTTCTTC
CATSENPYNEQFF
>.|TRBV12-3/TRBV12-4|TRBJ2-7|many
TGTGCCAGCAGTTCAACAGGGTGCGAGCAGTACTTC
CASSSTGCEQYF